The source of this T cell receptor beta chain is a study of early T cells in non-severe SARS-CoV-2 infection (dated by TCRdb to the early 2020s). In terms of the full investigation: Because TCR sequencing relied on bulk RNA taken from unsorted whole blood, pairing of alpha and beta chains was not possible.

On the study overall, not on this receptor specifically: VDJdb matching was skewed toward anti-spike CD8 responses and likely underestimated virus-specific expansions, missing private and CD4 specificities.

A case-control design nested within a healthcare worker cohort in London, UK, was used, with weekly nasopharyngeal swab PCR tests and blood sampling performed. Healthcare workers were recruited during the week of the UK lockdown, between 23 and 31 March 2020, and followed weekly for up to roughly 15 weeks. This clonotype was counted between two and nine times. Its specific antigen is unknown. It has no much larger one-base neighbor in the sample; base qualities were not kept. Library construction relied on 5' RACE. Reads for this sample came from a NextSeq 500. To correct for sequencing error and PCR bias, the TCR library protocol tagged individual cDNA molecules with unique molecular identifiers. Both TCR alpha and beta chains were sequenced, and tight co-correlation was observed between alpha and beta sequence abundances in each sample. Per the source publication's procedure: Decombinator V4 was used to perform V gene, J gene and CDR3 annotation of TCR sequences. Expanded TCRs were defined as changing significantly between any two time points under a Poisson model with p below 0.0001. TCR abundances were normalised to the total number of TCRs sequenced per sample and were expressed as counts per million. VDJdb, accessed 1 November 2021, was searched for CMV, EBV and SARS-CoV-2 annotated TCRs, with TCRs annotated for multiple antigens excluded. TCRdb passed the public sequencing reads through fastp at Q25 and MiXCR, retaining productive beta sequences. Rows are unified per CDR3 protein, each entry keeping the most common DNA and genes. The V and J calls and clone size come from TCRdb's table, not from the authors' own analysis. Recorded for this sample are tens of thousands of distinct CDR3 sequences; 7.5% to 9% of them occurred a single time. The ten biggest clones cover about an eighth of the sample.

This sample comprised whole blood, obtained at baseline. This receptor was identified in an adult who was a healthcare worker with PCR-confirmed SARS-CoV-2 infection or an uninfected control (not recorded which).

The CDR3 is CASSPVHGSGAGELFF. Here is the DNA: TGTGCCAGCAGCCCAGTGCATGGTAGCGGAGCCGGGGAGCTGTTTTTT. The sequence is built from TRBV7-2 and TRBJ2-2; perhaps TRBD2 is the D gene, with 6 bases matching. The junction carries 19 bases between V and J, which are trimmed by 5 bases and 6 bases respectively. Counted from cysteine to phenylalanine, this CDR3 has 16 amino acids. This entry keeps only the CDR3 DNA: 48 bases, framed from base 1. CDR1 and CDR2 are drawn from the germline V gene: SGHTA, FQGNSA.